This entry features one TCR beta chain sequence. The ends lost 5 bases at V and 8 bases at J; junction bases unmatched: 9. Germline V gene data show CDR1 as SGHTA and CDR2 as FQGNSA. The CDR3 length is 14 residues. This specimen belongs to a study of blood T cell repertoires in COVID-19. Overall study: Samples representing acute and convalescent COVID-19 were sourced from the United States, Italy and Spain. Sources were T cells, B-cell-depleted T cells, or PBMCs; the material itself was cDNA or gDNA.

Per the study methods: The assay estimated nucleated cells by amplifying reference gene primers. Only in-frame clones appear in the TCRdb table, and some are missing; sequencing was by immunoSEQ multiplex PCR. The V and J calls and clone size were taken over from that table, and D and trimming were inferred from the DNA. This sample has roughly 110,000 clones; about 85% occur once, and the top ten carry about 13%. V usage is TRBV7-2 and J usage is TRBJ1-2; TRBD1 agrees at 9 bases. The sequenced sample was peripheral blood. This TCR derives from a human donor in a cohort sampled during active COVID-19. CDR3 region: CASSGYRGRGGYTF. The CDR3 DNA reads as TGTGCCAGCAGCGGCTACAGGGGGCGAGGAGGCTACACCTTC.